This entry describes one T cell receptor (beta chain). The V end was cut by 7 bases, the J end by 1 base, with 17 bases between. Germline CDR1 reads LGHNA; CDR2 reads YNFKEQ. The CDR3 extends over 16 amino acids. This record comes from a study of T cell responses to AZD1222 COVID-19 vaccine. Here immunoSEQ multiplex PCR was the method, and the copy in TCRdb shows in-frame clones only, minus some. Of roughly 150,000 clones listed, over 90% were seen once; the top ten hold 2.3%. The clonotype originates from an adult in good health. The chain joins TRBV4-2 to TRBJ1-3; no reliable D call. Source: peripheral blood, taken on day 0 of AZD1222 vaccination. The CDR3 spells CASNNPVRESGNTIYF. Here the CDR3 DNA reads TGTGCCAGCAACAATCCCGTGAGGGAATCTGGAAACACCATATATTTT.